The 17 T cell receptor beta chains reported below all come from one sample, sequenced in a study of blood T cell repertoires in COVID-19. TCRdb's copy holds only in-frame clones and misses some; the assay was immunoSEQ multiplex PCR. The data hold a few hundred thousand clones, with over 75% observed a single time. Sequences were obtained from peripheral blood. These receptors came from a man aged 25 to 45 who had recovered from COVID-19.

The CDR3 nucleotides read TGTGCCAGCAGTGCTAGGGACAGGGATGGCAATCAGCCCCAGCATTTT. This encodes CASSARDRDGNQPQHF. The chain employs TRBV6-1 and TRBJ1-5, with TRBD1 matching over 9 bases. Germline CDR1 is MNHNS and CDR2 is SASEGT. V lost 4 bases, J lost 2 bases, and 6 bases stayed unmatched. The CDR3 length is 16 residues.

The gene calls are TRBV14 and TRBJ1-1; 8 bases map to TRBD1. V trimming: 5 bases; J trimming: 1 base; junction bases outside the gene matches: 3. CDR1 is SGHDN, CDR2 FVKESK, per germline. The CDR3 sequence is 14 residues long. The CDR3 loop reads CASSWTGWNTEAFF. Here the CDR3 DNA reads TGTGCCAGCAGCTGGACAGGGTGGAACACTGAAGCTTTCTTT.

The genes are TRBV7-6 and TRBJ2-3; 10 bases match TRBD2. Germline CDR1 SGHVS, CDR2 FNYEAQ. The junction had 6 bases not matched to a gene; V was cut back by 2 bases and J by 4 bases. The CDR3 runs 16 residues. The CDR3 sequence is CASSLTSGAQADTQYF. DNA of the CDR3: TGTGCCAGCAGCTTAACTAGCGGGGCCCAGGCAGATACGCAGTATTTT.

The chain is built from TRBV5-1 and TRBJ2-3; the D gene is possibly TRBD2 (6 bases). Germline lookup yields CDR1 SGHRS and CDR2 YFSETQ. The CDR3 length is 14 residues. Trimming took 4 bases from V and 2 from J, leaving 11 bases between them. The CDR3 DNA sequence: TGCGCCAGCAGCCCGGGAGAACCCACAGATACGCAGTATTTT. Translating gives CASSPGEPTDTQYF.

This chain joins TRBV5-1 and TRBJ1-3; the D is unclear. Between the trimmed V and J ends, which lost 4 bases and 2 bases, there was a span of 13 bases. Germline assignment: CDR1 SGHRS and CDR2 YFSETQ. The CDR3 spans 15 residues. DNA for the CDR3: TGCGCCAGCAGCAGGGAGCCGGGAGCTGGAAACACCATATATTTT. Its translation is CASSREPGAGNTIYF.

V usage is TRBV9 and J usage is TRBJ2-7, with 9 positions matching TRBD2. Germline V CDR1 and CDR2: SGDLS, YYNGEE. Unmatched junction bases numbered 3, after V lost 0 bases and J lost 2 bases. This CDR3 is built from 15 residues. The CDR3 is CASSVEAGGPYEQYF. CDR3 DNA sequence: TGTGCCAGCAGCGTAGAGGCGGGGGGGCCCTACGAGCAGTACTTC.

This clone was picked up one time. This chain connects TRBV28 to TRBJ1-1; D is perhaps TRBD1 (6 bases). This CDR3 contains 14 residues. Germline CDR1 is MDHEN and CDR2 is SYDVKM. Trimming pared 1 base from V and 7 bases from J, leaving 13 bases between. CDR3 region: CASSLFGGGYEAFF. The CDR3 region has the DNA TGTGCCAGCAGTTTATTTGGGGGGGGCTATGAAGCTTTCTTT.

The rearrangement joins TRBV20-1 to TRBJ1-3; possibly TRBD1 for D (5 bases). CDR3 length: 14 residues. V lost 3 bases, J lost 4 bases, and 13 bases lay in between. Germline V gives CDR1 DFQATT, CDR2 SNEGSKA (reference sequence). CDR3 nucleotides: TGCAGTGCTAGTGTAGGGGTGGAGGGAAACACCATATATTTT. Translation gives CSASVGVEGNTIYF.

This chain connects TRBV6-5 to TRBJ1-2, with 7 nucleotides matching TRBD1. Unmatched junction bases numbered 5, after V lost 7 bases and J lost 0 bases. CDR1 MNHEY and CDR2 SVGAGI come from the germline V gene. The CDR3 extends over 14 amino acids. The CDR3 region has the DNA TGTGCCAGCACCCAGGGACAGCCTAACTATGGCTACACCTTC. Translated, it gives CASTQGQPNYGYTF.

V and J are TRBV7-2 and TRBJ1-6, with no clear D. CDR3 length: 17 amino acids. The V and J ends lost 2 bases and 10 bases respectively, with 21 bases between them. The V gene's germline CDR1 is SGHTA and CDR2 FQGNSA. The CDR3 DNA reads TGTGCCAGCAGCTTATCCGTAGGTTACAGTCAAGGATCACCCCTCCACTTT. It yields the protein CASSLSVGYSQGSPLHF.

This sequence joins TRBV9 and TRBJ2-6; D remains ambiguous. The CDR3 contains 17 residues. The V gene lost 0 bases and the J gene lost 2 bases, with 12 bases spanning the gap. Per the germline V gene, CDR1 is SGDLS and CDR2 is YYNGEE. The CDR3 here is CASSVGALPAGANVLTF. The DNA for the CDR3 is TGTGCCAGCAGCGTAGGTGCGCTTCCCGCTGGGGCCAACGTCCTGACTTTC. The entire variable domain, with the rest obtained from reference TRBV9 and TRBJ2-6, is as follows: DSGVTQTPKHLITATGQRVTLRCSPRSGDLSVYWYQQSLDQGLQFLIQYYNGEERAKGNILERFSAQQFPDLHSELNLSSLELGDSALYFCASSVGALPAGANVLTFGAGSRLTVL.

The chain employs TRBV24-1 and TRBJ2-3; 7 bases match TRBD1. The CDR3 has 14 amino acids. The ends lost 7 bases at V and 9 bases at J; junction bases unmatched: 12. Germline CDR1 reads KGHDR; CDR2 reads SFDVKD. This chain's CDR3 is CATRETGKLETQYF. CDR3 bases: TGTGCCACCAGGGAGACAGGGAAACTGGAGACGCAGTATTTT.

The V gene is TRBV21-1, the J gene TRBJ2-1; TRBD1, as called in the table, went unchecked against the DNA. TRBV21-1 is tagged as a pseudogene. There are 14 residues in the CDR3. CDR3 region: CASSPGHSRDEQFF. For the CDR3, the DNA is TGTGCCAGCAGCCCGGGACACTCTCGGGATGAGCAGTTCTTC.

The rearrangement joins TRBV3-1 (or the pseudogene TRBV3-2) to TRBJ1-1, with TRBD1 as a possible D gene (6 bases). The CDR3 extends over 14 amino acids. V was pared by 5 bases and J by 2 bases, with 12 bases between. Germline CDR1 reads LGHDT; CDR2 reads YNNKEL (reference sequence). In nucleotides, the CDR3 is TGTGCCAGCAGCGCTCCACAGGGCAACACTGAAGCTTTCTTT. Residues: CASSAPQGNTEAFF.

This chain links TRBV19 with TRBJ1-2; weak D call: TRBD1 (5 bases). V lost 2 bases and J lost 6, with 7 bases in between. The CDR3 contains 12 residues. Per germline, CDR1 LNHDA and CDR2 SQIVND (reference sequence). The CDR3 DNA follows: TGTGCCAGTAGTATACTAGGGGATGGCTACACCTTC. Amino acid sequence: CASSILGDGYTF. The full variable domain, its missing parts supplied by reference TRBV19 and TRBJ1-2, is DGGITQSPKYLFRKEGQNVTLSCEQNLNHDAMYWYRQDPGQGLRLIYYSQIVNDFQKGDIAEGYSVSREKKESFPLTVTSAQKNPTAFYLCASSILGDGYTFGSGTRLTVV.

This sequence joins TRBV5-1 and TRBJ2-1; 8 positions agree with TRBD1. This CDR3 spans 14 amino acids. The trim removed 9 bases at V and 2 bases at J, leaving 7 bases unmatched. Germline lookup yields CDR1 SGHRS and CDR2 YFSETQ. For the CDR3, the DNA is TGCGCCACCTCGACAGGGGCGGCCTACAATGAGCAGTTCTTC. It is translated as CATSTGAAYNEQFF.

This clone has a single count. V is TRBV2 and J is TRBJ2-1; 9 nucleotides line up with TRBD1. Germline V gene data show CDR1 as SNHLY and CDR2 as FYNNEI. Unmatched junction bases numbered 4, after V lost 3 bases and J lost 7 bases. The CDR3 has 14 residues. The CDR3: CASSEGTGLNEQFF. DNA for the CDR3: TGTGCCAGCAGTGAGGGGACAGGGCTGAATGAGCAGTTCTTC.